Listed below are T cell receptor beta chains from one sample, sequenced in a study of blood T cells in healthy people across ages. A single record per CDR3 protein comes from TCRdb applying MiXCR to the 5' RACE reads. The repertoire has roughly 1,300,000 distinct CDR3 sequences, approximately 59% of them found once; the top ten carry over 5%. The sequenced sample was blood. The receptor source for this set is a man aged 18 to 29 in good health. The CDR3 runs from the conserved cysteine through the conserved F or W. D genes are given only for firm matches. Some rows mark clone size as missing; the rest say once, few, many or name a class of expanded clone.

D gene,clone size,J gene,V gene,CDR3 protein,CDR3 DNA
TRBD1,-,TRBJ1-6,TRBV25-1,CASSGAPGTGAPSYGPLHF,TGTGCCAGCAGTGGGGCCCCCGGGACAGGGGCCCCCTCCTATGGTCCCCTCCACTTT
-,-,TRBJ2-7,TRBV25-1,CASTPGALFHYEQYF,TGTGCCAGCACTCCTGGTGCCCTCTTCCACTACGAGCAGTACTTC
TRBD2,few,TRBJ2-7,TRBV6-1,CASSEASGSLHEQYF,TGTGCCAGCAGTGAGGCGAGCGGGAGTTTACACGAGCAGTACTTC
TRBD2,few,TRBJ2-1,TRBV5-5,CASSSLAGGPNNEQFF,TGTGCCAGCAGCTCCTTAGCGGGAGGGCCAAACAATGAGCAGTTCTTC
-,-,TRBJ2-1,TRBV5-1,CASSPRDTEQFF,TGCGCCAGCAGCCCTCGGGACACAGAGCAGTTCTTC
-,-,TRBJ2-3,TRBV5-5,CASSLFVRTDTQYF,TGTGCCAGCAGCTTGTTCGTACGCACAGATACGCAGTATTTT
TRBD1,-,TRBJ1-4,TRBV19,CASWAGTGGTNEKLFF,TGTGCCAGTTGGGCAGGGACAGGAGGAACTAATGAAAAACTGTTTTTT
-,-,TRBJ2-4,TRBV7-9,CASSLGAGIENIQYF,TGTGCCAGCAGCCTGGGGGCGGGTATTGAAAACATTCAGTACTTC
-,-,TRBJ2-7,TRBV13,CASSKKGGGRANYSSSYEQYF,TGTGCCAGCAGCAAAAAGGGGGGGGGCAGGGCCAACTACTCTAGCTCCTACGAGCAGTACTTC
-,-,TRBJ1-6,TRBV4-3,CASSQDGQLSYNSPLHF,TGCGCCAGCAGCCAAGATGGCCAACTCTCCTATAATTCACCCCTCCACTTT
-,-,TRBJ2-2,TRBV6-2/TRBV6-3,CASSNLRGSNTGELFF,TGTGCCAGCAGTAACCTCCGGGGTTCTAACACCGGGGAGCTGTTTTTT
-,-,TRBJ2-1,TRBV7-8,CASSSDFPLTYNEQFF,TGTGCCAGCAGCTCGGACTTCCCCCTAACCTACAATGAGCAGTTCTTC
TRBD2,few,TRBJ2-5,TRBV12-3/TRBV12-4,CASSTSAPGTQYF,TGTGCCAGCAGCACTAGCGCTCCAGGGACCCAGTACTTC
-,-,TRBJ1-4,TRBV29-1,CSVEGGLYEKLFF,TGCAGCGTCGAGGGAGGCCTCTATGAGAAACTGTTTTTT
TRBD2,few,TRBJ2-1,TRBV29-1,CSAVGGNEQFF,TGCAGCGCGGTCGGGGGGAATGAGCAGTTCTTC
-,-,TRBJ2-1,TRBV3-1,CASSHQNNEQFF,TGTGCCAGCAGCCACCAGAACAATGAGCAGTTCTTC
TRBD1,-,TRBJ1-1,TRBV7-2,CASSPRPGQMNTEAFF,TGTGCCAGCAGCCCGAGACCGGGACAGATGAACACTGAAGCTTTCTTT
-,-,TRBJ1-2,TRBV6-2/TRBV6-3,CASTYDRGGYTF,TGTGCCAGCACCTACGACCGTGGAGGCTACACCTTC
-,few,TRBJ2-4,TRBV28,CASSFSWASSINIQYF,TGTGCCAGCAGTTTCAGTTGGGCATCCAGCATAAACATTCAGTACTTC
-,-,TRBJ2-1,TRBV29-1,CSVALSKTSSYNEQFF,TGCAGCGTTGCTCTTTCGAAAACCTCCTCCTACAATGAGCAGTTCTTC
TRBD1,-,TRBJ2-5,TRBV29-1,CSVPGGGETQYF,TGCAGCGTTCCAGGGGGCGGGGAGACCCAGTACTTC
-,-,TRBJ2-6,TRBV11-2,CASTRTRLSGANVLTF,TGTGCCAGCACCCGTACTCGACTCTCTGGGGCCAACGTCCTGACTTTC
TRBD1,-,TRBJ2-5,TRBV11-2,CASSLYRDRQETQYF,TGTGCCAGCAGCCTCTACCGGGACAGACAAGAGACCCAGTACTTC